This T cell receptor beta chain is from a study of breast tumors, draining lymph nodes, adjacent tissues (dated by TCRdb to the mid-2010s). Notes on the research overall: In breast cancer patients, the study compared the TCR beta repertoires of tumor, adjacent nontumor tissue and axillary lymph nodes. The study was designed to assess the relationships and possible T-cell exchange between tumor, surrounding tissue and draining lymph node repertoires in human breast cancer.

On the study overall, not on this receptor specifically: Tumor and nontumor tissue repertoires were found to be significantly more similar in luminal-like than in basal-like breast cancer. The data were judged consistent with most tumor T cells deriving from the lymph node and then expanding within tumor tissue. Tumor T-cell repertoires showed less diversity than lymph node repertoires and more diversity than nontumor tissue repertoires, and tumor T-cell repertoires showed preferential V and J gene usage. The conclusion that tumor T cells originate in lymph nodes was presented as consistent with a hypothesis rather than as directly demonstrated.

The CDR3 goes from the cysteine to the phenylalanine over 16 residues. Only the CDR3 portion is preserved as DNA: 48 bases, with reading frame beginning at the first base. Via the germline V gene, CDR1 is MDHEN and CDR2 SYDVKM. V is shortened by 5 bases, J by 2 bases, and the region joining them spans 16 bases. This clonotype was found many times. Its target antigen remains unknown. Per-base qualities were not stored, and no clone one base away is much larger. Sequencing used an Illumina HiSeq 2000. TCR beta chain libraries were generated through multiplex PCR amplification. High-throughput sequencing was used to analyze the amplified TCR beta chain products. The raw public reads went through TCRdb reprocessing: fastp at Q25, MiXCR clone calling, in-frame beta chains kept. Rows matching on CDR3 protein sequence are summarized as one entry with the most common DNA and genes. The table for this sample lists tens of thousands of distinct CDR3 sequences; about 64% of them were counted only once. The ten most abundant clones make up approximately 21% of the sample.

The adjacent samples were made up of nontumor breast tissue that surrounded the tumor. The sequence joins TRBV28 to TRBJ1-5; the D gene is unclear. Sequenced input: tumor-adjacent breast tissue. This receptor was taken from a female donor with breast cancer. Some clones in this sample may be carry-over from other donors' samples. The CDR3 in this case is CASSPWVSRRNQPQHF. The DNA sequence is given as TGTGCCAGCAGTCCGTGGGTCAGTCGACGCAATCAGCCCCAGCATTTT.